These 17 T cell receptor beta chains were sequenced from one sample in a study of T cells after yellow fever vaccination. TCRdb ran MiXCR on the 5' RACE reads and lists one entry per CDR3 protein. The sample contains a few hundred thousand distinct CDR3 sequences, 6.9% of which appear only once. Sequences were derived from CD4+ T cells sorted from PBMCs, sampled 15 days after the yellow fever booster vaccination. These receptors all stem from a man aged 25 to 40 who received the YFV17D yellow fever vaccine.

In DNA form, the CDR3 reads TGTGCCAGCAGCTCATGGACACCGCTAAACTATGGCTACACCTTC. This codes for CASSSWTPLNYGYTF. The V gene is TRBV6-1, the J gene TRBJ1-2; TRBD1 is a possible D gene (5 bases). The CDR3 is 15 residues long. Germline V gene lookup returns CDR1 MNHNS and CDR2 SASEGT. Trimming shortened V by 6 bases and J by 2 bases, and 16 bases separated the two germline ends.

Only a few counts were recorded for this clonotype. The V and J genes are TRBV5-1 and TRBJ2-2; a weak D match, TRBD1 (5 bases). This CDR3 has 14 amino acids. The V and J ends lost 7 bases and 5 bases respectively, with 15 bases between them. Looked up from germline, CDR1 is SGHRS and CDR2 is YFSETQ. The CDR3 is CASRRDSNTGELFF. For the CDR3, the DNA is TGCGCCAGCCGAAGAGACAGTAATACCGGGGAGCTGTTTTTT.

The sample holds many counts of this clonotype. V gene TRBV7-2 combines with J gene TRBJ2-5; 9 bases agree with TRBD1. CDR1 is SGHTA, CDR2 FQGNSA, per germline. With 5 bases clipped from V and 5 bases from J, the junction kept 9 bases outside the gene matches. The CDR3 has 15 amino acids. CDR3 region: CASSRDRGFYETQYF. The CDR3 nucleotides are TGTGCCAGCAGCCGAGACAGGGGGTTTTATGAGACCCAGTACTTC.

This clonotype was detected a few times. The V gene is TRBV4-3, the J gene TRBJ2-7; D assignment may be TRBD1 or TRBD2 (6 bases each). Germline loops: CDR1 LGHNA, CDR2 YSLEER. V gave up 1 base and J gave up 1 base, with 17 bases separating them. This CDR3 contains 17 residues. CDR3 protein: CASSQARPTGRSYEQYF. CDR3 nucleotide sequence: TGCGCCAGCAGCCAAGCCCGACCTACAGGGAGGTCCTACGAGCAGTACTTC.

A few counts support this clonotype. The rearrangement uses TRBV4-3 and TRBJ2-1; D gene ambiguous. Germline V gene data show CDR1 as LGHNA and CDR2 as YSLEER. CDR3 length: 13 amino acids. Trimming took 1 base from V and 6 from J, leaving 7 bases between them. The CDR3 bases are TGCGCCAGCAGCCAAGTAACTGGCAATGAGCAGTTCTTC. Its protein product is CASSQVTGNEQFF.

The table lists this clonotype with many counts. V gene TRBV7-2 combines with J gene TRBJ2-7; D ambiguous. Deletions cut 3 bases from V and 3 bases from J, with 9 bases between. The V gene's germline CDR1 is SGHTA and CDR2 FQGNSA. The CDR3 runs to 13 residues. Here the CDR3 DNA reads TGTGCCAGCAGCTTTCTAACGGTCTACGAGCAGTACTTC. It translates to CASSFLTVYEQYF.

The rearrangement links TRBV30 to TRBJ2-2, with TRBD1 matching over 9 bases. After removal of 3 bases from V and 5 bases from J, the junction contained 4 bases not matched to a gene. The germline V gene has CDR1 GTSNPN and CDR2 SVGIG (reference sequence). The CDR3 has 14 residues. CDR3 sequence (DNA): TGTGCCTGGAGCACAGGGGGCGGTACCGGGGAGCTGTTTTTT. Translating gives CAWSTGGGTGELFF.

In this sample, this clonotype turned up many times. The CDR3 protein is CASSEPFGRRSNQPQHF. The CDR3 DNA is TGTGCCAGCAGTGAACCGTTTGGCAGGCGCAGCAATCAGCCCCAGCATTTT. V gene TRBV2 combines with J gene TRBJ1-5; D gene uncertain. The germline V gene has CDR1 SNHLY and CDR2 FYNNEI. The CDR3 consists of 17 residues. V was pared by 2 bases and J by 1 base, with 15 bases between.

This clonotype has a handful of counts. The chain's CDR3 is CASSYELAGLNEQFF. For the CDR3, the DNA is TGTGCCAGCAGTTATGAACTAGCGGGACTCAATGAGCAGTTCTTC. The chain links TRBV6-2 or TRBV6-3 to TRBJ2-1, with 10 bases identical to TRBD2. The J segment lost 6 bases and the V segment lost 3 bases, leaving 5 bases of the junction unmatched. This CDR3 is built from 15 residues. Germline V gene lookup returns CDR1 MNHEY and CDR2 SVGEGT.

There are many counts of this clonotype. The genes are TRBV7-9 and TRBJ2-3, with 13 bases that match TRBD2. Trimming took 5 bases from V and 2 from J; bases not matched to a gene: 4. The CDR3 sequence is 16 residues long. In germline, CDR1 is SEHNR, CDR2 FQNEAQ (reference sequence). The CDR3 reads CASSHGLAGVTDTQYF. In DNA form, the CDR3 reads TGTGCCAGCAGCCACGGACTAGCGGGAGTCACAGATACGCAGTATTTT.

The chain couples TRBV7-7 to TRBJ2-7; perhaps TRBD1 as D (5 bases). Per germline, CDR1 SSHAT and CDR2 FNYEAQ (reference sequence). The CDR3 is 13 residues long. Trimming left V 5 bases short and J 0 bases short, with 8 bases between. The CDR3 is CASSQDTSYEQYF. The CDR3 DNA sequence: TGTGCCAGCAGCCAGGACACCTCCTACGAGCAGTACTTC.

This clonotype was seen ten or more times. J is TRBJ2-7 and V is TRBV6-2 or TRBV6-3, with 12 nucleotides matching TRBD2. CDR1 and CDR2 from the germline V gene are MNHEY and SVGEGT. Germline trimming cut 6 bases from V and 3 bases from J; bases unmatched to any gene: 6. This CDR3 contains 15 residues. The CDR3 nucleotides read TGTGCCAGCAGCTTGACTAGCGGGAGAGTCTACGAGCAGTACTTC. This translates into CASSLTSGRVYEQYF.

This clonotype was counted between two and nine times. The CDR3 here is CASSPSTYQPQHF. In DNA form, the CDR3 reads TGTGCCAGCTCACCGTCGACGTACCAGCCCCAGCATTTT. The V call is TRBV18, the J call TRBJ1-5; no clear D. The CDR3 length is 13 residues. CDR1 and CDR2 (germline): KGHSH, LQKENI. Between the trimmed V and J ends, which lost 3 bases and 7 bases, there was a span of 10 bases.

This clonotype was seen more than once but under ten times. CDR3 in DNA: TGTGCCAGCAGCCAGCGACTGAGCTCCTACAATGAGCAGTTCTTC. It encodes CASSQRLSSYNEQFF. The V and J genes are TRBV27 and TRBJ2-1; no reliable D call. Germline loops: CDR1 MNHEY, CDR2 SMNVEV (reference sequence). Trimming left V 6 bases short and J 0 bases short, with 12 bases between. The CDR3 is made up of 15 amino acids.

CDR3 protein: CASSLDSGNNEQFF. CDR3 coding DNA: TGTGCCAGCAGCTTGGATAGCGGAAACAATGAGCAGTTCTTC. V is TRBV5-4 and J is TRBJ2-1; perhaps TRBD2 as D (6 bases). V was clipped by 0 bases and J by 5 bases, with 9 bases between them. The CDR3 has 14 amino acids. Per the germline V gene, CDR1 is SGHNT and CDR2 is YYREEE (reference sequence).

V and J are TRBV15 and TRBJ2-1; TRBD2 is a possible D gene (5 bases). The CDR3 runs to 15 residues. Per germline, CDR1 LNHNV and CDR2 YYDKDF (reference sequence). V was trimmed by 3 bases and J by 5 bases, leaving 14 bases between them. CDR3 residues: CATSSNSRRDNEQFF. CDR3 nucleotide sequence: TGTGCCACCAGCAGCAATAGTCGGCGGGACAATGAGCAGTTCTTC.

This clonotype has at least ten counts. The chain has TRBV6-2 or TRBV6-3 and TRBJ2-1, with TRBD2 matching over 7 bases. J was trimmed by 10 bases and V by 0 bases; bases with no gene match: 6. This CDR3 is built from 14 residues. CDR1 and CDR2 (germline): MNHEY, SVGEGT. DNA for the CDR3: TGTGCCAGCAGTTACTCGTTACTAGCGACCGAGCAGTTCTTC. Protein sequence: CASSYSLLATEQFF.